The rows below give T cell receptor beta chains drawn from one sample of a study of blood T cell repertoires in COVID-19. Profiled with immunoSEQ multiplex PCR; TCRdb holds only in-frame clones, not every one. The sample gives over 250,000 clones, roughly 80% of which show up once; roughly 10% is in the top ten. The sample was peripheral blood. These receptors were obtained from a woman between 45 and 60 years old who had recovered from COVID-19. CDR3s include the opening cysteine and the closing phenylalanine or tryptophan. The D gene is left open where the match is weak. Clone sizes are given selectively: once, few, many, or a class where the clone is expanded.

abundance: few; j_gene: TRBJ1-2; d_gene: TRBD1; v_gene: TRBV12-3/TRBV12-4; CDR3nt: TGTGCAGCCGGGCAGGGGGCGAACTATGGCTACACCTTC; CDR3aa: CAAGQGANYGYTF
abundance: -; j_gene: TRBJ2-5; d_gene: TRBD1; v_gene: TRBV6-6; CDR3nt: TGTGCCAGCAGGTACCAGGGGGCAGTGGAGACCCAGTACTTC; CDR3aa: CASRYQGAVETQYF
abundance: -; j_gene: TRBJ2-1; d_gene: TRBD2; v_gene: TRBV24-1; CDR3nt: TGTGCCACCAGTGATTTCGGTACTAGCGGGAGGGGGGCCTACAATGAGCAGTTCTTC; CDR3aa: CATSDFGTSGRGAYNEQFF
abundance: -; j_gene: TRBJ2-1; d_gene: TRBD2; v_gene: TRBV9; CDR3nt: TGTGCCAGCAGCCCGCCCCTAGCGGTGGGGCGAAATGAGCAGTTCTTC; CDR3aa: CASSPPLAVGRNEQFF
abundance: -; j_gene: TRBJ2-5; d_gene: -; v_gene: TRBV2; CDR3nt: TGTGCCAGCCAGGGAGGTACGTGGGGCCAAGAGACCCAGTACTTC; CDR3aa: CASQGGTWGQETQYF
abundance: -; j_gene: TRBJ2-2; d_gene: TRBD1; v_gene: TRBV5-8; CDR3nt: TGTGCCAGCAGCGGACCACAGGGGATCGGGGAGCTGTTTTTT; CDR3aa: CASSGPQGIGELFF
abundance: -; j_gene: TRBJ1-2; d_gene: TRBD1; v_gene: TRBV28; CDR3nt: TGTGCCACGAAGACACCGGGACAGAACTATGGCTACACCTTC; CDR3aa: CATKTPGQNYGYTF
abundance: -; j_gene: TRBJ2-1; d_gene: -; v_gene: TRBV28; CDR3nt: TGTGCCAGCAGTCCCCCCGAGGTCATTGAGCAGTTCTTC; CDR3aa: CASSPPEVIEQFF
abundance: once; j_gene: TRBJ2-4; d_gene: -; v_gene: TRBV2; CDR3nt: TGTGCCAGCAATGGGCAGGGGAGTCTCGACATTCAGTACTTC; CDR3aa: CASNGQGSLDIQYF
abundance: -; j_gene: TRBJ2-7; d_gene: TRBD2; v_gene: TRBV7-2; CDR3nt: TGTGCCAGCAGCTTAGCGGGACTAGCGGAGGTGTACGAGCAGTACTTC; CDR3aa: CASSLAGLAEVYEQYF
abundance: -; j_gene: TRBJ2-5; d_gene: TRBD1; v_gene: TRBV25-1; CDR3nt: TGTGCCAGCAGTGCCCGGACAGGGGGGGAGACCCAGTACTTC; CDR3aa: CASSARTGGETQYF
abundance: -; j_gene: TRBJ2-5; d_gene: -; v_gene: TRBV4-1; CDR3nt: TGCGCCAGCAGCCAAAACAAAGGCACAGGGCGAGAGACCCAGTACTTC; CDR3aa: CASSQNKGTGRETQYF
abundance: -; j_gene: TRBJ1-1; d_gene: TRBD1; v_gene: TRBV9; CDR3nt: TGTGCCAGCAGACTTACGGAGGGGGCCTCTGAAGCTTTCTTT; CDR3aa: CASRLTEGASEAFF
abundance: -; j_gene: TRBJ2-1; d_gene: -; v_gene: TRBV7-5; CDR3nt: TGTGTCAGAAGCTTAGGAGTCCCCAGGGCGGGAGGGGTGAATGAGCAGTTCTTC; CDR3aa: CVRSLGVPRAGGVNEQFF
abundance: once; j_gene: TRBJ2-7; d_gene: TRBD2; v_gene: TRBV3-1/TRBV3-2; CDR3nt: TGTGCCAGCAATTCGGGGGGGCCAGGCGAGCAGTACTTC; CDR3aa: CASNSGGPGEQYF
abundance: -; j_gene: TRBJ2-1; d_gene: TRBD1; v_gene: TRBV24-1; CDR3nt: TGTGCCACCAGTGAATTATCCGGGACAGGGCCTAACACCTCACTATACAATGAGCAGTTCTTC; CDR3aa: CATSELSGTGPNTSLYNEQFF
abundance: -; j_gene: TRBJ2-5; d_gene: TRBD2; v_gene: TRBV7-2; CDR3nt: TGTGCCAGCAGCTCAACCGGGGGGTACCAAGAGACCCAGTACTTC; CDR3aa: CASSSTGGYQETQYF
abundance: -; j_gene: TRBJ1-3; d_gene: -; v_gene: TRBV7-2; CDR3nt: TGTGCCAGCAGCTTAGTCTCCCCTTACTCTGGAAACACCATATATTTT; CDR3aa: CASSLVSPYSGNTIYF
abundance: -; j_gene: TRBJ2-7; d_gene: -; v_gene: TRBV20-1; CDR3nt: TGCAGTCAACTAGCTAGCTACGAGCAGTACTTC; CDR3aa: CSQLASYEQYF
abundance: -; j_gene: TRBJ2-7; d_gene: TRBD1; v_gene: TRBV7-2; CDR3nt: TGTGCCAGCAGCCAGGACAGGATATCCTACGAGCAGTACTTC; CDR3aa: CASSQDRISYEQYF
abundance: -; j_gene: TRBJ2-7; d_gene: -; v_gene: TRBV28; CDR3nt: TGTGCCAGCAGTTTAGTCGGAGGGCAGGACTACGAGCAGTACTTC; CDR3aa: CASSLVGGQDYEQYF
abundance: few; j_gene: TRBJ1-5; d_gene: TRBD1; v_gene: TRBV10-1; CDR3nt: TGCGCCAGCAGCTACGATTACGGGACAGGGGCTTGCAATCAGCCCCAGCATTTT; CDR3aa: CASSYDYGTGACNQPQHF
abundance: -; j_gene: TRBJ2-1; d_gene: TRBD2; v_gene: TRBV4-3; CDR3nt: TGCGCCAGCAGCCAAGATACGGGAGGGCCCTACAATGAGCAGTTCTTC; CDR3aa: CASSQDTGGPYNEQFF
abundance: -; j_gene: TRBJ1-2; d_gene: -; v_gene: TRBV5-1; CDR3nt: TGCGCCAGCAGCTTGGGGGGAGGGCGTGCAGGCTACACCTTC; CDR3aa: CASSLGGGRAGYTF
abundance: -; j_gene: TRBJ2-3; d_gene: TRBD2; v_gene: TRBV6-1; CDR3nt: TGTGCCAGCAGTGTAGTACTAGCGGGGGGCGTTTCAGATACGCAGTATTTT; CDR3aa: CASSVVLAGGVSDTQYF
abundance: -; j_gene: TRBJ2-1; d_gene: TRBD1; v_gene: TRBV19; CDR3nt: TGTGCCAGTAGTTTTTGGACAGGGGTGTTCTTC; CDR3aa: CASSFWTGVFF
abundance: -; j_gene: TRBJ2-2; d_gene: TRBD1; v_gene: TRBV5-4; CDR3nt: TGTGCCAGCAGCCCCCGACAGGGTTTAAACACCGGGGAGCTGTTTTTT; CDR3aa: CASSPRQGLNTGELFF
abundance: -; j_gene: TRBJ1-2; d_gene: -; v_gene: TRBV28; CDR3nt: TGTGCCAGCAGTCCCCCCTTAAACTATGGCTACACCTTC; CDR3aa: CASSPPLNYGYTF
abundance: -; j_gene: TRBJ1-3; d_gene: -; v_gene: TRBV4-1; CDR3nt: TGCGCCAGCAGCCAAGGAAGGGGGTTTGGTGTGGCTGGAAACACCATATATTTT; CDR3aa: CASSQGRGFGVAGNTIYF
abundance: once; j_gene: TRBJ2-7; d_gene: -; v_gene: TRBV29-1; CDR3nt: TGCAGCGTTGAAGCTAAGGGGAAGCAGTACTTC; CDR3aa: CSVEAKGKQYF
abundance: -; j_gene: TRBJ2-3; d_gene: -; v_gene: TRBV28; CDR3nt: TGTGCCAGCAGTTTATCCAGTGACTACAAAGATACGCAGTATTTT; CDR3aa: CASSLSSDYKDTQYF
abundance: -; j_gene: TRBJ1-1; d_gene: -; v_gene: TRBV28; CDR3nt: TGTGCCAGCAGTCTCGCACCATCTAGGGCTTTCTTT; CDR3aa: CASSLAPSRAFF
abundance: -; j_gene: TRBJ2-7; d_gene: -; v_gene: TRBV6-2/TRBV6-3; CDR3nt: TGTGCCAGCAGTACCCCCGGGGTCAACTCCTACGAGCAGTACTTC; CDR3aa: CASSTPGVNSYEQYF